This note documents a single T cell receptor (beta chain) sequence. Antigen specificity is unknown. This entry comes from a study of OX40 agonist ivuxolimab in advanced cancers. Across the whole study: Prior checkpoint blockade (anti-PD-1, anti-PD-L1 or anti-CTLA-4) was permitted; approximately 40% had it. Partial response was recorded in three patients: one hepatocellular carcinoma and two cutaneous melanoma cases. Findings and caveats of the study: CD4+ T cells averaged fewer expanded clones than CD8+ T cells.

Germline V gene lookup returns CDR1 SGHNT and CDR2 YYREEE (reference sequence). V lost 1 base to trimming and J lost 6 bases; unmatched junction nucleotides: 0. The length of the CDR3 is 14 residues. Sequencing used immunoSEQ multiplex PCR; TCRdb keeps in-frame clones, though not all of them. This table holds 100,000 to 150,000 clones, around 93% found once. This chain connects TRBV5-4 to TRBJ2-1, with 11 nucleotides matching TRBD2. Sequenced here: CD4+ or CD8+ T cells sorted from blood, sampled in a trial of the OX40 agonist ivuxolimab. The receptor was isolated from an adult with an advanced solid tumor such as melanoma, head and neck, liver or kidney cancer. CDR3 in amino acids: CASSLLAGGNEQFF. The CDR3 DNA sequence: TGTGCCAGCAGCTTGCTAGCGGGGGGCAATGAGCAGTTCTTC.